This TCR beta chain came from a study of blood T cell repertoires in COVID-19. Overall study context: Whether acute or convalescent, the COVID-19 samples came from the United States, Italy and Spain. The analysed material was cDNA or gDNA that came from T cells, B-cell-depleted T cells, or PBMCs.

In the original analysis: How many nucleated cells were present was estimated from reference gene primer amplification. Here immunoSEQ multiplex PCR was the method, and the copy in TCRdb shows in-frame clones only, minus some. From that table come the V and J calls and clone size; the DNA was used to work out D and trimming. Of about 140,000 clones in the sample, around 86% were seen once. CDR1 is SGHRS and CDR2 is YFSETQ in the germline V gene. V lost 0 bases and J lost 3, with 6 bases in between. The CDR3 sequence is 13 residues long. The specimen sequenced was peripheral blood. The V call is TRBV5-1, the J call TRBJ1-1; D remains ambiguous. The sequence was obtained from a woman older than 75 with acute or convalescent COVID-19. The CDR3 coding sequence is TGCGCCAGCAGCTTGGGTGTAGACACTGAAGCTTTCTTT. It is translated as CASSLGVDTEAFF.